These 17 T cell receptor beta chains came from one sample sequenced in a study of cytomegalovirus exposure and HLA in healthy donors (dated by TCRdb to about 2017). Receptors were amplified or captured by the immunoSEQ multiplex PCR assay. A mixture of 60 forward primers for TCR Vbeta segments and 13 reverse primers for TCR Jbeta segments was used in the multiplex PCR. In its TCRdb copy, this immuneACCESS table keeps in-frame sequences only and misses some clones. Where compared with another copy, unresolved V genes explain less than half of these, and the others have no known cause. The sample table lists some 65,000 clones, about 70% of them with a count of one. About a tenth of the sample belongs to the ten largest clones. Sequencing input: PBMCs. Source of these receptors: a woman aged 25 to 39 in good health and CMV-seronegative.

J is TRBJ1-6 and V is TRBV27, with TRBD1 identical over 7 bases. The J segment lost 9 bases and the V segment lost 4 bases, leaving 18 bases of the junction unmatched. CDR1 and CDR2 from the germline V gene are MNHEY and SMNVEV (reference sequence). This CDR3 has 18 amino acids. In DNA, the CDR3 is TGTGCCAGCAGTTCACCTCAGCTAGGGGGCCGGAAGAGTTCACCCCTCCACTTT. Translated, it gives CASSSPQLGGRKSSPLHF.

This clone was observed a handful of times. CDR3 region: CASSLSQGNNEQFF. For the CDR3, the DNA is TGTGCCAGCAGTTTATCGCAGGGAAACAATGAGCAGTTCTTC. The chain has TRBV27 and TRBJ2-1; tentatively, D is TRBD1 (5 bases). Germline-derived CDR1 and CDR2 are MNHEY and SMNVEV (reference sequence). V was cut by 0 bases and J by 5 bases, with 8 bases left in between. This CDR3 contains 14 residues.

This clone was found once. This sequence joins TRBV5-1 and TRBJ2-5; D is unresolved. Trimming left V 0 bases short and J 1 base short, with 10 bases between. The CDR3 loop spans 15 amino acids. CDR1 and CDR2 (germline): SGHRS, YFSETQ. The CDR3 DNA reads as TGCGCCAGCAGCTTGGGGTCCAGTCCCCAAGAGACCCAGTACTTC. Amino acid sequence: CASSLGSSPQETQYF.

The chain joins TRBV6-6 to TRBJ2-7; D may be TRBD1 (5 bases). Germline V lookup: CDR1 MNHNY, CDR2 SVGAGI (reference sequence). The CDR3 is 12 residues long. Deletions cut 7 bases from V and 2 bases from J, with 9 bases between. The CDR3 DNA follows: TGTGCCAGCATCACAGGCACCTACGAGCAGTACTTC. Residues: CASITGTYEQYF.

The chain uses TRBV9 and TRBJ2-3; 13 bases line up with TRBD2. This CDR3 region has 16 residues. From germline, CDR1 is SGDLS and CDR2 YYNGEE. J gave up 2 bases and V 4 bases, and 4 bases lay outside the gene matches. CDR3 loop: CASSTGTSGVTDTQYF. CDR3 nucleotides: TGTGCCAGCAGCACCGGGACTAGCGGGGTCACAGATACGCAGTATTTT.

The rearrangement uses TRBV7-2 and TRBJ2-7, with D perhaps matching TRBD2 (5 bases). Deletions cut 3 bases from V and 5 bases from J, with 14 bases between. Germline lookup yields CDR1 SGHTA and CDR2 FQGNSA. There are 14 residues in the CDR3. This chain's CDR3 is CASSFTTGMDEQYF. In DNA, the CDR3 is TGTGCCAGCAGCTTTACCACGGGGATGGACGAGCAGTACTTC.

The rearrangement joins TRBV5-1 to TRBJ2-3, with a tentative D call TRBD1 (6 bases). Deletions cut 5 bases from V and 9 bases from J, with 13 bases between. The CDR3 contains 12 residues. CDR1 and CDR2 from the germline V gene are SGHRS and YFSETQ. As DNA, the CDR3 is TGCGCCAGCAGTCCACCAGGGGTAACGCAGTATTTT. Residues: CASSPPGVTQYF.

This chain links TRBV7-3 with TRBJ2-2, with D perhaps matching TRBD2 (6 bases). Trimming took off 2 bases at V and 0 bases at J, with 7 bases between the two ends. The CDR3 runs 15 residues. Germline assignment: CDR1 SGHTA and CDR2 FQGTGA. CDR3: CASSLGLPNTGELFF. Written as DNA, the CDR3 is TGTGCCAGCAGCTTAGGACTACCGAACACCGGGGAGCTGTTTTTT.

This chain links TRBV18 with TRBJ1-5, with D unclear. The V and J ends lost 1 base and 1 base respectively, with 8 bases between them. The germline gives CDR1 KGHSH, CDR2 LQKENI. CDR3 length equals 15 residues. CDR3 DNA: TGTGCCAGCTCACCACTAGGAGGAAGCAATCAGCCCCAGCATTTT. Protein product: CASSPLGGSNQPQHF.

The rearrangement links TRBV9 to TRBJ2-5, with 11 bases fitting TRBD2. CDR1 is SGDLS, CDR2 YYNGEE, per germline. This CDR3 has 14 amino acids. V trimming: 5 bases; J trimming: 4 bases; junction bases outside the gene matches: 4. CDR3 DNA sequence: TGTGCCAGCAGTGGGACTAGCGGACCAGAGACCCAGTACTTC. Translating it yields CASSGTSGPETQYF. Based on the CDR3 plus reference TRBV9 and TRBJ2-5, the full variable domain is DSGVTQTPKHLITATGQRVTLRCSPRSGDLSVYWYQQSLDQGLQFLIQYYNGEERAKGNILERFSAQQFPDLHSELNLSSLELGDSALYFCASSGTSGPETQYFGPGTRLLVL.

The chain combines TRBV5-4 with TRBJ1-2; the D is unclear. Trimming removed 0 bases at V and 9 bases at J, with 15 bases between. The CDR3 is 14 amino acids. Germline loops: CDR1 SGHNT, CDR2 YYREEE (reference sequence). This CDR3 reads CASSLGGRGESYTF. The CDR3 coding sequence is TGTGCCAGCAGCTTGGGCGGGCGTGGGGAAAGCTACACCTTC.

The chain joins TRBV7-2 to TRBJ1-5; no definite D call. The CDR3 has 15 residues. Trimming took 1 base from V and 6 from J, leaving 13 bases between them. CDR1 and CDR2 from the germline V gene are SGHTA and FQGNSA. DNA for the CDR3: TGTGCCAGCAGCTTAGATATGCAGGCCCCTCAGCCCCAGCATTTT. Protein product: CASSLDMQAPQPQHF.

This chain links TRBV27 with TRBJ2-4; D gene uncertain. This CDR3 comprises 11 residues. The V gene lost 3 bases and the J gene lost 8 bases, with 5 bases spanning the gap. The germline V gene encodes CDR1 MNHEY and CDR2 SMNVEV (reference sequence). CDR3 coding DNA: TGTGCCAGCAGTTTCCGGGACATTCAGTACTTC. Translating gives CASSFRDIQYF.

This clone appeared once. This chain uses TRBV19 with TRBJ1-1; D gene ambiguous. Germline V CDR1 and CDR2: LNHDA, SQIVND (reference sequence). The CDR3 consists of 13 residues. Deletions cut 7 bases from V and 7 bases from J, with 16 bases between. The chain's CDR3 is CASKRLAVLEAFF. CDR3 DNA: TGTGCCAGTAAGAGGTTGGCAGTCCTTGAAGCTTTCTTT.

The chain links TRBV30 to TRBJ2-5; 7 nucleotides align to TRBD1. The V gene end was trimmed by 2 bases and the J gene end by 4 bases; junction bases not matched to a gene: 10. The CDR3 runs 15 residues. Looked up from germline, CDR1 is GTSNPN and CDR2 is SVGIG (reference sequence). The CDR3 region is CAWSTGADIGETQYF. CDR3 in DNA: TGTGCCTGGAGTACAGGGGCGGACATAGGAGAGACCCAGTACTTC.

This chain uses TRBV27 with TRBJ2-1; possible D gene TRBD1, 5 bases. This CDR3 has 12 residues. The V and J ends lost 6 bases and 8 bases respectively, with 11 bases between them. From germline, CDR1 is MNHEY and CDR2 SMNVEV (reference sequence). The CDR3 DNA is TGTGCCAGCAGGAAAGGGGTCCATGAGCAGTTCTTC. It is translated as CASRKGVHEQFF.

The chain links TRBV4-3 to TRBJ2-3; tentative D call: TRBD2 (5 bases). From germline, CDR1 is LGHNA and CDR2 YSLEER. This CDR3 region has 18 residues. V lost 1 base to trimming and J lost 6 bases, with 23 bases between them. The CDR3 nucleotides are TGCGCCAGCAGCCAAGGGCGGGCGGCCACCCGGTCCCCGGATACGCAGTATTTT. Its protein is CASSQGRAATRSPDTQYF.